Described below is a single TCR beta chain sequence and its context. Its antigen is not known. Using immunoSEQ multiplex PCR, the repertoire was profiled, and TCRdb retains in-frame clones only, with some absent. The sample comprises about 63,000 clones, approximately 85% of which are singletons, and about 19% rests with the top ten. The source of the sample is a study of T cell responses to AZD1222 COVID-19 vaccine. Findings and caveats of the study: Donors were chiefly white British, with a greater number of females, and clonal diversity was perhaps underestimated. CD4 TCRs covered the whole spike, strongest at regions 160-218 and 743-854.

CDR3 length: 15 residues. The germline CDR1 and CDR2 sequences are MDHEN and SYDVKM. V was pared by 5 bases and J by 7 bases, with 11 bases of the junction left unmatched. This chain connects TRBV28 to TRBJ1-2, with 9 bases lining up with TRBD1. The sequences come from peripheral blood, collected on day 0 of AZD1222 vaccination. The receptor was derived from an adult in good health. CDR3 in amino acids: CASSTPGQGVGGYTF. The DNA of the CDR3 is TGTGCCAGCAGTACCCCGGGACAGGGAGTGGGTGGCTACACCTTC.